This entry is about one T cell receptor (beta chain). Germline V gene lookup returns CDR1 LGHNA and CDR2 YNFKEQ. The CDR3 loop spans 13 amino acids. The junction had 0 bases not matched to a gene; V was cut back by 3 bases and J by 2 bases. The data were produced by immunoSEQ multiplex PCR, yet TCRdb's version contains in-frame clones alone and is incomplete. In the table there are around 170,000 clones, 84% of which are singletons. This sample is part of a study of blood T cell repertoires in COVID-19. This TCR came from a man aged 50-59 years who had recovered from COVID-19. The V and J genes are TRBV4-2 and TRBJ2-7; 8 bases align to TRBD1. Sequencing was done on a sample of PBMCs or T cells enriched from blood (not recorded which). The CDR3 reads CASSQGQAYEQYF. The CDR3 region has the DNA TGTGCCAGCAGCCAGGGACAGGCCTACGAGCAGTACTTC.